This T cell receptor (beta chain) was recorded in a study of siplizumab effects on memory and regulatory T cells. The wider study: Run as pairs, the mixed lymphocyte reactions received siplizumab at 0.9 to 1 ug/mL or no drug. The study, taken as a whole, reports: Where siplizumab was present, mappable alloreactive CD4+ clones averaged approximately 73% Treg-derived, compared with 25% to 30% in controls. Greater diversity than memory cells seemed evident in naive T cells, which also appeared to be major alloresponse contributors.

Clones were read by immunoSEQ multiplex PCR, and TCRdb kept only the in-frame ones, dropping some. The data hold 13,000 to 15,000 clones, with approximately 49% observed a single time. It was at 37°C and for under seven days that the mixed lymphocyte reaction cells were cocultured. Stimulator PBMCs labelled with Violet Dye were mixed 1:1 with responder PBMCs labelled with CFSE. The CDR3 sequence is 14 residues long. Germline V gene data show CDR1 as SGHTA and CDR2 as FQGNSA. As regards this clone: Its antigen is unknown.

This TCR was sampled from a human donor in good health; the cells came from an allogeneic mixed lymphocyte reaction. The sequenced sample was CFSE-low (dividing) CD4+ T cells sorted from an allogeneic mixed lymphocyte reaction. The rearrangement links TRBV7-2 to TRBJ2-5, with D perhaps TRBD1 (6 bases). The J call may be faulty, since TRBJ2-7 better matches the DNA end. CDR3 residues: CASSPRQATYEQYF. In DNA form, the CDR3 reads TGTGCCAGCAGCCCACGACAGGCTACCTACGAGCAGTACTTC.